The source of this TCR beta chain is a study of T cell responses to AZD1222 COVID-19 vaccine. Germline V CDR1 and CDR2: SQVTM, ANQGSEA. The CDR3 covers 11 residues. Trimming stripped 4 bases from V and 12 bases from J, with 15 bases between. The method was immunoSEQ multiplex PCR; TCRdb's version includes in-frame clones alone and lacks a portion of them. The sample includes 150,000 or so clones, 92% of them seen just once. The J gene is TRBJ1-1, the V gene TRBV29-1; D remains unclear. The source is an adult who received the AZD1222 COVID-19 vaccine. The sequenced sample was peripheral blood, obtained 28 days after the second AZD1222 dose. The CDR3 region is CSVGVSGETFF. CDR3 nucleotides: TGCAGCGTTGGAGTCTCTGGGGAAACTTTCTTT.